This record looks at one T cell receptor (beta chain) sequence and its context. Its specificity is unknown. Data came from immunoSEQ multiplex PCR; TCRdb stores just in-frame clones and leaves some out. The table includes around 160,000 clones, around 91% detected once. This entry belongs to a study of T cell responses to AZD1222 COVID-19 vaccine. Study-wide results and caveats: Dominant at 160-218 and 743-854, vaccine-associated CD4 TCRs also spanned spike.

The V segment lost 3 bases and the J segment 8 bases; nucleotides outside the gene matches: 5. Germline V gene lookup returns CDR1 SGHTA and CDR2 FQGNSA. The CDR3 runs to 14 residues. The sequencing here drew on peripheral blood, taken on day 0 of AZD1222 vaccination. The V and J genes are TRBV7-2 and TRBJ2-1, with 9 nucleotides matching TRBD2. The sequence came from an adult in good health. CDR3 in DNA: TGTGCCAGCAGCTTCGGCGGGGGGGCGGATGAGCAGTTCTTC. Translation: CASSFGGGADEQFF. The full variable domain, in which reference TRBV7-2 and TRBJ2-1 provide the parts outside the CDR3, is GAGVSQSPSNKVTEKGKDVELRCDPISGHTALYWYRQSLGQGLEFLIYFQGNSAPDKSGLPSDRFSAERTGGSVSTLTIQRTQQEDSAVYLCASSFGGGADEQFFGPGTRLTVL.